These T cell receptor beta chains were read from a single sample in a study of CD8 T cells in ankylosing spondylitis. One entry per CDR3 protein results from TCRdb running MiXCR on the 5' RACE reads. The sample lists around 890,000 distinct CDR3 sequences; approximately 10% were seen once. Sequencing was done on a sample of blood, either unsorted or a sorted T cell fraction (not recorded which). The receptors were sampled from a male donor with ankylosing spondylitis. The CDR3 runs from the conserved cysteine through the conserved F or W. The order of the fields is J gene, D gene, V gene, clone size, CDR3 protein, CDR3 DNA. The D gene is left open where the match is weak. Not all rows give a size; the values are once, few, many and, for expanded clones, a class.

j_gene: TRBJ2-7; d_gene: -; v_gene: TRBV29-1; abundance: few; CDR3aa: CSVARAGEQYF; CDR3nt: TGCAGCGTTGCGAGGGCGGGGGAGCAGTACTTC
j_gene: TRBJ2-2; d_gene: TRBD1; v_gene: TRBV10-3; abundance: few; CDR3aa: CAISDGTGVGELFF; CDR3nt: TGTGCCATCAGTGATGGGACAGGGGTCGGGGAGCTGTTTTTT
j_gene: TRBJ2-7; d_gene: TRBD1; v_gene: TRBV7-2; abundance: -; CDR3aa: CASSLYTGGRISYEQYF; CDR3nt: TGTGCCAGCAGCTTATATACAGGGGGCAGAATTTCCTACGAGCAGTACTTC
j_gene: TRBJ2-3; d_gene: TRBD1; v_gene: TRBV20-1; abundance: many; CDR3aa: CSATTGPSTDTQYF; CDR3nt: TGCAGTGCTACGACAGGGCCTAGCACAGATACGCAGTATTTT
j_gene: TRBJ2-5; d_gene: -; v_gene: TRBV18; abundance: once; CDR3aa: CASSSTREETQYF; CDR3nt: TGTGCCAGCTCATCCACCAGAGAAGAGACCCAGTACTTC
j_gene: TRBJ1-5; d_gene: -; v_gene: TRBV7-2; abundance: many; CDR3aa: CASSSGRYQPQHF; CDR3nt: TGTGCCAGCAGCTCGGGACGATATCAGCCCCAGCATTTT
j_gene: TRBJ1-1; d_gene: -; v_gene: TRBV20-1; abundance: -; CDR3aa: CSAIVGGNTEAFF; CDR3nt: TGCAGTGCTATCGTTGGGGGTAACACTGAAGCTTTCTTT
j_gene: TRBJ2-1; d_gene: TRBD2; v_gene: TRBV29-1; abundance: many; CDR3aa: CSGLALYNEQFF; CDR3nt: TGCAGCGGACTAGCGCTTTACAATGAGCAGTTCTTC
j_gene: TRBJ2-5; d_gene: TRBD2; v_gene: TRBV7-2; abundance: few; CDR3aa: CASAHGGGRETQYF; CDR3nt: TGTGCCAGCGCCCACGGGGGGGGACGGGAGACCCAGTACTTC
j_gene: TRBJ2-1; d_gene: -; v_gene: TRBV24-1; abundance: -; CDR3aa: CAIQGGLSYNEQFF; CDR3nt: TGTGCCATCCAGGGCGGGCTCTCCTACAATGAGCAGTTCTTC
j_gene: TRBJ2-4; d_gene: -; v_gene: TRBV3-1; abundance: -; CDR3aa: CASSRERRGQYIQYF; CDR3nt: TGTGCCAGCAGCCGAGAGCGGCGGGGTCAGTACATTCAGTACTTC
j_gene: TRBJ1-1; d_gene: TRBD1; v_gene: TRBV7-6; abundance: -; CDR3aa: CASSPPGQGVTEAFF; CDR3nt: TGTGCCAGCAGCCCGCCGGGACAGGGGGTTACTGAAGCTTTCTTT
j_gene: TRBJ2-5; d_gene: -; v_gene: TRBV21-1; abundance: few; CDR3aa: CASSKALLRFGNETQYF; CDR3nt: TGTGCCAGCAGCAAAGCGCTTTTGAGGTTTGGGAACGAGACCCAGTACTTC
j_gene: TRBJ1-4; d_gene: -; v_gene: TRBV18; abundance: -; CDR3aa: CASSGTENEKLFF; CDR3nt: TGTGCCAGCTCCGGGACGGAGAATGAAAAACTGTTTTTT
j_gene: TRBJ2-7; d_gene: TRBD2; v_gene: TRBV6-1; abundance: few; CDR3aa: CASSGTSGRGEQYF; CDR3nt: TGTGCCAGCAGCGGGACTAGCGGGAGGGGGGAGCAGTACTTC
j_gene: TRBJ2-2; d_gene: -; v_gene: TRBV20-1; abundance: few; CDR3aa: CSARALNTGELFF; CDR3nt: TGCAGCGCTCGGGCTTTGAACACCGGGGAGCTGTTTTTT
j_gene: TRBJ1-2; d_gene: -; v_gene: TRBV12-3/TRBV12-4; abundance: many; CDR3aa: CASSYRRTSRYGYTF; CDR3nt: TGTGCCAGCAGTTACCGCCGGACCTCACGCTATGGCTACACCTTC
j_gene: TRBJ2-7; d_gene: TRBD2; v_gene: TRBV12-3/TRBV12-4; abundance: few; CDR3aa: CASGAGGGEQYF; CDR3nt: TGTGCCAGCGGGGCGGGAGGTGGAGAGCAGTACTTC
j_gene: TRBJ1-2; d_gene: -; v_gene: TRBV20-1; abundance: many; CDR3aa: CSVRGTGANYGYTF; CDR3nt: TGCAGTGTTAGAGGGACTGGAGCTAACTATGGCTACACCTTC
j_gene: TRBJ2-1; d_gene: -; v_gene: TRBV5-1; abundance: -; CDR3aa: CASSRGDLTYNEQFF; CDR3nt: TGCGCCAGCAGTAGGGGGGACTTGACCTACAATGAGCAGTTCTTC
j_gene: TRBJ2-1; d_gene: -; v_gene: TRBV24-1; abundance: few; CDR3aa: CATSDWTSSSYNEQFF; CDR3nt: TGTGCCACCAGTGATTGGACATCGAGCTCCTACAATGAGCAGTTCTTC
j_gene: TRBJ1-5; d_gene: -; v_gene: TRBV29-1; abundance: many; CDR3aa: CSVARGSNQPQHF; CDR3nt: TGCAGCGTGGCCAGGGGCAGCAATCAGCCCCAGCATTTT
j_gene: TRBJ2-3; d_gene: -; v_gene: TRBV11-2; abundance: few; CDR3aa: CASSSPWAQYF; CDR3nt: TGTGCCAGCAGCTCGCCCTGGGCTCAGTATTTT
j_gene: TRBJ2-7; d_gene: -; v_gene: TRBV20-1; abundance: many; CDR3aa: CSAREGAAYYEQYF; CDR3nt: TGCAGTGCGAGGGAGGGGGCGGCTTACTACGAGCAGTACTTC
j_gene: TRBJ1-2; d_gene: -; v_gene: TRBV6-1; abundance: -; CDR3aa: CASLQDSFNYGYTF; CDR3nt: TGTGCCAGCCTACAGGACAGCTTTAACTATGGCTACACCTTC
j_gene: TRBJ2-7; d_gene: TRBD1; v_gene: TRBV15; abundance: -; CDR3aa: CATSRLGQGGYEQYF; CDR3nt: TGTGCCACCAGCAGATTGGGACAGGGAGGTTACGAGCAGTACTTC
j_gene: TRBJ2-2; d_gene: -; v_gene: TRBV12-3/TRBV12-4; abundance: -; CDR3aa: CASRQLTGELFF; CDR3nt: TGTGCCAGCAGGCAGCTAACCGGGGAGCTGTTTTTT
j_gene: TRBJ2-7; d_gene: TRBD2; v_gene: TRBV7-6; abundance: -; CDR3aa: CASNVTSGYSYEQYF; CDR3nt: TGTGCCAGCAACGTGACTAGCGGGTACTCCTACGAGCAGTACTTC
j_gene: TRBJ1-4; d_gene: -; v_gene: TRBV4-1; abundance: -; CDR3aa: CASSHNYQREKLFF; CDR3nt: TGCGCCAGCAGCCATAACTACCAGAGGGAAAAACTGTTTTTT
j_gene: TRBJ2-3; d_gene: -; v_gene: TRBV15; abundance: -; CDR3aa: CATSRASSHGADTQYF; CDR3nt: TGTGCCACCAGCAGGGCTAGCTCCCACGGCGCAGATACGCAGTATTTT
j_gene: TRBJ1-3; d_gene: TRBD1; v_gene: TRBV6-1; abundance: few; CDR3aa: CASKQDRASGNTIYF; CDR3nt: TGTGCCAGCAAACAGGACAGGGCCTCTGGAAACACCATATATTTT
j_gene: TRBJ2-1; d_gene: TRBD2; v_gene: TRBV28; abundance: few; CDR3aa: CASSGLAGGGPYNEQFF; CDR3nt: TGTGCCAGCAGTGGACTAGCGGGAGGGGGGCCCTACAATGAGCAGTTCTTC
j_gene: TRBJ1-5; d_gene: -; v_gene: TRBV7-3; abundance: -; CDR3aa: CASSLNHRVDNQPQHF; CDR3nt: TGTGCCAGCAGCTTGAATCACAGGGTGGACAATCAGCCCCAGCATTTT
j_gene: TRBJ2-2; d_gene: -; v_gene: TRBV20-1; abundance: -; CDR3aa: CSARPVTGRGLGNTGELFF; CDR3nt: TGCAGTGCTAGACCCGTGACGGGACGGGGTTTGGGGAACACCGGGGAGCTGTTTTTT
j_gene: TRBJ1-6; d_gene: -; v_gene: TRBV4-2; abundance: few; CDR3aa: CASSQDQLTPDSPLHF; CDR3nt: TGTGCCAGCAGCCAAGATCAGTTGACCCCCGATTCACCCCTCCACTTT
j_gene: TRBJ1-6; d_gene: -; v_gene: TRBV7-9; abundance: -; CDR3aa: CASSPGGRSLHF; CDR3nt: TGTGCCAGCAGCCCCGGGGGGAGGTCCCTCCACTTT
j_gene: TRBJ1-4; d_gene: -; v_gene: TRBV6-1; abundance: few; CDR3aa: CASLAGAGVNEKLFF; CDR3nt: TGTGCCAGCCTGGCGGGCGCGGGGGTTAATGAAAAACTGTTTTTT
j_gene: TRBJ2-7; d_gene: TRBD1; v_gene: TRBV10-3; abundance: -; CDR3aa: CAISESTGTPGQKYF; CDR3nt: TGTGCCATCAGTGAGTCTACGGGGACCCCGGGACAGAAGTACTTC
j_gene: TRBJ1-5; d_gene: TRBD1; v_gene: TRBV20-1; abundance: -; CDR3aa: CSARGQVHNQPQHF; CDR3nt: TGCAGTGCGAGAGGACAGGTCCACAATCAGCCCCAGCATTTT
j_gene: TRBJ2-1; d_gene: TRBD2; v_gene: TRBV4-2; abundance: -; CDR3aa: CASSHGDYYNEQFF; CDR3nt: TGTGCCAGCAGCCACGGGGACTACTACAATGAGCAGTTCTTC
j_gene: TRBJ1-5; d_gene: -; v_gene: TRBV12-3/TRBV12-4; abundance: many; CDR3aa: CASSFGTANQPQHF; CDR3nt: TGTGCCAGCAGCTTCGGGACGGCTAATCAGCCCCAGCATTTT
j_gene: TRBJ2-7; d_gene: TRBD2; v_gene: TRBV15; abundance: many; CDR3aa: CATSRRLAGSYEQYF; CDR3nt: TGTGCCACCAGCAGAAGACTAGCGGGTTCCTACGAGCAGTACTTC
j_gene: TRBJ1-4; d_gene: TRBD1; v_gene: TRBV27; abundance: -; CDR3aa: CASSPYRDRVEKLFF; CDR3nt: TGTGCCAGCAGCCCCTACCGGGACAGGGTTGAAAAACTGTTTTTT
j_gene: TRBJ1-1; d_gene: -; v_gene: TRBV28; abundance: few; CDR3aa: CASSSPTGGSTEAFF; CDR3nt: TGTGCCAGCAGTTCACCGACAGGTGGGAGCACTGAAGCTTTCTTT
j_gene: TRBJ2-7; d_gene: TRBD2; v_gene: TRBV6-1; abundance: few; CDR3aa: CASSRGLAGALSHF; CDR3nt: TGTGCCAGCAGCCGCGGACTAGCGGGGGCCCTCTCGCACTTC